These T cell receptor beta chains were read from a single sample in a study of CD8+CD57+ T cells in acquired aplastic anemia. TCRdb fed the reads into MiXCR, producing one record per CDR3 protein. This sample has approximately 200,000 distinct CDR3 sequences; over 55% occur once, and the top ten carry over 25%. Sequenced sample: sorted CD4+, CD8+, or CD8+CD57+ T cells (not recorded which) from PBMCs. All receptors come from a human donor in good health. The CDR3 runs from the conserved cysteine through the conserved F or W. The D gene is left open where the match is weak. Where a row states a size, it is once, few, many or the class of an expanded clone; other rows omit it.

V gene	J gene	clone size	D gene	CDR3 protein
TRBV2	TRBJ1-2	many	TRBD1	CAREGQGAGGVIYGYTF
TRBV19	TRBJ1-6	.	.	CASSIGEWRSPLHF
TRBV4-2	TRBJ1-3	.	TRBD1	CASSQGTTGDGNNIYF
TRBV29-1	TRBJ2-5	many	.	CSVEPGAEYQETQYF
TRBV7-2	TRBJ2-3	.	TRBD1	CASSLAGGQGNTDTQYF
TRBV12-3/TRBV12-4	TRBJ1-1	.	.	CAGSLVGDAFF
TRBV2	TRBJ1-2	.	.	CASSEWRERYGYTF
TRBV14	TRBJ2-5	once	.	CASRPDGVQETQYF
TRBV7-6	TRBJ2-3	few	.	CASSLAGTVYTQYF
TRBV7-2	TRBJ2-5	.	.	CASSSTPAQETQYF
TRBV5-1	TRBJ2-7	.	.	CASRRHGGSYEQYF
TRBV7-2	TRBJ1-2	.	.	CASSPTEGYGYTF
TRBV10-3	TRBJ1-2	.	.	CASSGQGDYGYTF
TRBV5-1	TRBJ1-2	.	.	CASSLQTETYGYTF
TRBV7-6	TRBJ2-7	many	.	CASSLDGTGDYEQYF
TRBV6-5	TRBJ2-3	.	TRBD1	CASRRQGSTDTQYF
TRBV20-1	TRBJ1-2	.	.	CSARGDAGSANYGYTF
TRBV15	TRBJ2-7	.	.	CATSRDSGDKQYF
TRBV7-2	TRBJ2-7	few	TRBD1	CASSLELRQGAGEQYF
TRBV20-1	TRBJ2-1	few	.	CSARMAGALF
TRBV5-6	TRBJ2-3	few	.	CASSPVGSTDTQYF
TRBV29-1	TRBJ2-7	many	.	CSVGPSSYEQYF
TRBV7-2	TRBJ2-7	.	TRBD2	CASSFVGGPYEQYF
TRBV7-9	TRBJ2-7	.	.	CASSLAADSYEQYF
TRBV20-1	TRBJ1-1	many	.	CSARAVRAPNTEAFF
TRBV20-1	TRBJ2-3	.	.	CSARRGDWYADTQYF
TRBV10-3	TRBJ2-5	.	TRBD2	CAISKGTSGVQETQYF
TRBV7-9	TRBJ1-1	few	.	CASSSRQNTEAFF
TRBV7-3	TRBJ2-3	.	TRBD2	CASSAAGTSGSLTEADTQYF
TRBV29-1	TRBJ1-4	many	.	CSVYRDDNEKLFF
TRBV7-3	TRBJ2-5	.	TRBD1	CASSQGQGSLETQYF
TRBV7-9	TRBJ2-5	.	.	CASSSDQEIQETQYF
TRBV20-1	TRBJ2-1	many	.	CSAVSGGIWQFF
TRBV7-9	TRBJ1-2	many	.	CASSSNTVQGGNYGYTF
TRBV10-3	TRBJ2-5	.	.	CAIRDGGSAETQYF
TRBV19	TRBJ1-6	.	.	CASSPGSGASSYNSPLHF
TRBV7-3	TRBJ1-1	.	.	CASSTTGATEAFF
TRBV5-4	TRBJ2-7	.	TRBD2	CASSWGGYEQYF
TRBV7-9	TRBJ1-5	.	.	CASSLMSQPQHF
TRBV19	TRBJ1-6	.	.	CASNSERGWNSPLHF
TRBV7-4	TRBJ1-5	few	.	CASSLIGGKWPQHF
TRBV6-5	TRBJ2-3	.	TRBD2	CASSRLTSGGTDTQYF
TRBV7-9	TRBJ2-3	once	.	CASTKQGVEDTQYF
TRBV5-1	TRBJ2-1	many	.	CASSLIEDEQFF
TRBV9	TRBJ2-7	many	.	CASSPRPERYSYEQYF
TRBV7-9	TRBJ1-4	many	TRBD1	CASSARQGGRANEKLFF
TRBV5-6	TRBJ1-6	many	.	CASTNSYNSPLHF
TRBV2	TRBJ1-1	many	.	CASSEGGWRTEAFF
TRBV2	TRBJ2-7	.	.	CAIRQRDTPYEQYF
TRBV9	TRBJ2-1	once	.	CASSARGFGYNEQFF
TRBV5-1	TRBJ1-6	.	.	CASTTGEEYSPLHF
TRBV7-2	TRBJ1-5	once	.	CASSQAGTSNQPQHF
TRBV11-2	TRBJ1-6	many	.	CASSLGSLNNSPLHF
TRBV7-8	TRBJ2-1	.	TRBD2	CASSWGLAGEAKSFF
TRBV24-1	TRBJ2-2	many	.	CATGGLRQGMGTGELFF